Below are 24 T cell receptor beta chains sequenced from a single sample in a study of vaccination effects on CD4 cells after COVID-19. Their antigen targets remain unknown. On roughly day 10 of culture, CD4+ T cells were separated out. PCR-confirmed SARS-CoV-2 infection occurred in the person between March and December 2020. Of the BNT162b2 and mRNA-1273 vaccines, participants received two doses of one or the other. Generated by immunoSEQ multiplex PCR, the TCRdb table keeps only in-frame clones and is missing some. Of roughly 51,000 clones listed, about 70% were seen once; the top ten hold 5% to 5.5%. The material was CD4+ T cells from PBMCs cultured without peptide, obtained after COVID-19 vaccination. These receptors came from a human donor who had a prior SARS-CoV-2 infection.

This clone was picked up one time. As DNA, the CDR3 is TGTGCCAGTAGCCATGGGGGCTGGAACTACAATGAGCAGTTCTTC. This codes for CASSHGGWNYNEQFF. The chain links TRBV19 to TRBJ2-1; a weak D match, TRBD1 (6 bases). Germline V gene data show CDR1 as LNHDA and CDR2 as SQIVND (reference sequence). CDR3 length: 15 amino acids. Trimming cost V 6 bases and J 3 bases, with 15 bases left between them.

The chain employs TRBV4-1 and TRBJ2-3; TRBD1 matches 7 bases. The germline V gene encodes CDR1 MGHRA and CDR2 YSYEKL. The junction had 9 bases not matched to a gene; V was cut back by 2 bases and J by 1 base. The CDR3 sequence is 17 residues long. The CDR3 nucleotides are TGCGCCAGCAGCCAATCAAACAGGGGTTTGCGCACAGATACGCAGTATTTT. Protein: CASSQSNRGLRTDTQYF.

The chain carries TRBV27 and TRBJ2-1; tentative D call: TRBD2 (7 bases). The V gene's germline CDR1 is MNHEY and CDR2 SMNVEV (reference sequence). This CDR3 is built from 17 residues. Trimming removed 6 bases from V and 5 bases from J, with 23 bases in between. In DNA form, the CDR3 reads TGTGCCAGCAGCCTTACTAGGGGGGGGCCGTTTCACAATGAGCAGTTCTTC. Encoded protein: CASSLTRGGPFHNEQFF.

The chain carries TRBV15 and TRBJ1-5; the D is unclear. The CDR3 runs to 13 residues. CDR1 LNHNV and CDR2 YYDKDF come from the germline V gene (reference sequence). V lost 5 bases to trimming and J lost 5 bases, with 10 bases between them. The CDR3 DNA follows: TGTGCCACCAGCCCGAATTGGGATCAGCCCCAGCATTTT. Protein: CATSPNWDQPQHF.

CDR3 in amino acids: CATRPGTGDTGELFF. The CDR3 coding sequence is TGTGCCACCAGACCTGGGACAGGGGACACCGGGGAGCTGTTTTTT. The chain has TRBV24-1 and TRBJ2-2; TRBD1 matches 10 bases. CDR3 length equals 15 residues. V was pared by 7 bases and J by 3 bases, with 4 bases of the junction left unmatched. The germline gives CDR1 KGHDR, CDR2 SFDVKD.

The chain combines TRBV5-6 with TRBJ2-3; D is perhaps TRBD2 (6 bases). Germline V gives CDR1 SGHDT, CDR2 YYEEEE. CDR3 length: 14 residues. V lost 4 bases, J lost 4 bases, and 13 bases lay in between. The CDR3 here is CASSVGLSPDTQYF. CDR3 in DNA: TGTGCCAGCAGCGTGGGACTCAGCCCAGATACGCAGTATTTT. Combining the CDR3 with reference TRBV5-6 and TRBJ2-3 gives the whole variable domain DAGVTQSPTHLIKTRGQQVTLRCSPKSGHDTVSWYQQALGQGPQFIFQYYEEEERQRGNFPDRFSGHQFPNYSSELNVNALLLGDSALYLCASSVGLSPDTQYFGPGTRLTVL.

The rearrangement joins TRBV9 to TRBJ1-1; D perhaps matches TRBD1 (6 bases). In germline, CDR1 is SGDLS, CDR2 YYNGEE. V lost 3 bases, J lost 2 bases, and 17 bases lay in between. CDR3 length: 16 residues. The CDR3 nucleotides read TGTGCCAGCAGCGCCAAGTCCGGGACATATAACACTGAAGCTTTCTTT. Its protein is CASSAKSGTYNTEAFF.

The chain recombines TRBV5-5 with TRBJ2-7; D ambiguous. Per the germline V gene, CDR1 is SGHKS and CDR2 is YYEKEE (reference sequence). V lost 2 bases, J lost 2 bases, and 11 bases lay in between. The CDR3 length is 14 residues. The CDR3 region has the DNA TGTGCCAGCAGCTTACCCAACAGTCCCTACGAGCAGTACTTC. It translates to CASSLPNSPYEQYF.

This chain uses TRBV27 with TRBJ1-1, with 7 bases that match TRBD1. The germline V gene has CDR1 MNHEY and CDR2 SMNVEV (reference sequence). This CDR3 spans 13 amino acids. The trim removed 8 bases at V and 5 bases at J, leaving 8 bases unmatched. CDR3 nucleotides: TGTGCCAGCGCAGGGACAGTAGTAACTGAAGCTTTCTTT. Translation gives CASAGTVVTEAFF.

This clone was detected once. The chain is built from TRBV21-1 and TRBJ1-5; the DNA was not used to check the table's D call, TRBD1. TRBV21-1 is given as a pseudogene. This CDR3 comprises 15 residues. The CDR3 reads CASIWDNYSNQPQHF. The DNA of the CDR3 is TGTGCCAGCATCTGGGACAACTATAGCAATCAGCCCCAGCATTTT.

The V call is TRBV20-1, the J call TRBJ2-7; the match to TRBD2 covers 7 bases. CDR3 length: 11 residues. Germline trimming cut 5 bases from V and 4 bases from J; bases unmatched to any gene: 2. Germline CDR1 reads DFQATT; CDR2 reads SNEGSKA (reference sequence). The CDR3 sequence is CSASRGYEQYF. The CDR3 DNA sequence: TGCAGTGCTTCGCGGGGGTACGAGCAGTACTTC.

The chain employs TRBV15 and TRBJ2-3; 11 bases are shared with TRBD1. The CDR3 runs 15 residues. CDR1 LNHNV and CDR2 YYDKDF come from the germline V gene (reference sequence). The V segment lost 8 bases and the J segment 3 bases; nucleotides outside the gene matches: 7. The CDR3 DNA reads TGTGCCACCCGGGACAGGGGGTTTCGGACAGATACGCAGTATTTT. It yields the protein CATRDRGFRTDTQYF.

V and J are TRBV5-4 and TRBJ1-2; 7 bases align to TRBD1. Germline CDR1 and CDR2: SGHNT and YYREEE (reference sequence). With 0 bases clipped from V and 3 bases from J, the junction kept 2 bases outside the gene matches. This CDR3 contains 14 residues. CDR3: CASSLDGTDYGYTF. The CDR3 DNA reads TGTGCCAGCAGCTTGGACGGGACAGACTATGGCTACACCTTC.

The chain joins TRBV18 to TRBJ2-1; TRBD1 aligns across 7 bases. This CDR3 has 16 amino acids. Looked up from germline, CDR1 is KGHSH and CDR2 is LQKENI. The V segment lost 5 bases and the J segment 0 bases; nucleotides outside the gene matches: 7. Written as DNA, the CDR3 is TGTGCCAGCTCATCGTTACAGGGGAGCTCCTACAATGAGCAGTTCTTC. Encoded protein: CASSSLQGSSYNEQFF.

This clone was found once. The CDR3 protein is CASSYSYVSSYNEQFF. The CDR3 coding sequence is TGTGCCAGCAGTTACTCCTACGTTAGCTCCTACAATGAGCAGTTCTTC. This chain joins TRBV6-5 and TRBJ2-1; D ambiguous. V was trimmed by 0 bases and J by 0 bases, leaving 9 bases between them. Germline values: CDR1 MNHEY, CDR2 SVGAGI. This CDR3 comprises 16 residues.

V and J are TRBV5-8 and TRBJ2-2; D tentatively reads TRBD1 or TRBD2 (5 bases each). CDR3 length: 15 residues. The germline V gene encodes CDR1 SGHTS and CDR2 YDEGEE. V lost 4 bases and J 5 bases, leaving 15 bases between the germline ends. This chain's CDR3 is CASSHGARRTGELFF. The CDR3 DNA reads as TGTGCCAGCAGCCACGGGGCCCGGCGGACCGGGGAGCTGTTTTTT.

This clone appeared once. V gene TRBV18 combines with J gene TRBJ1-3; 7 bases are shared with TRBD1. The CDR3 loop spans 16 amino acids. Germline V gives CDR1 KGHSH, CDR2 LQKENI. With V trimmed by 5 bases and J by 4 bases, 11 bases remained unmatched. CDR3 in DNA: TGTGCCAGCTCATGGACAGGCTCCCTGGGAGGAAACACCATATATTTT. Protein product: CASSWTGSLGGNTIYF. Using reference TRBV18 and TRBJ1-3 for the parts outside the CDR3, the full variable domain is NAGVMQNPRHLVRRRGQEARLRCSPMKGHSHVYWYRQLPEEGLKFMVYLQKENIIDESGMPKERFSAEFPKEGPSILRIQQVVRGDSAAYFCASSWTGSLGGNTIYFGEGSWLTVV.

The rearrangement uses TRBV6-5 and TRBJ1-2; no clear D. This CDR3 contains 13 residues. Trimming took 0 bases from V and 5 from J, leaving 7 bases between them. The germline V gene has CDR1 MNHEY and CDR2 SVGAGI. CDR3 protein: CASSYSREYGYTF. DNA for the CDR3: TGTGCCAGCAGTTACTCGAGGGAATATGGCTACACCTTC.

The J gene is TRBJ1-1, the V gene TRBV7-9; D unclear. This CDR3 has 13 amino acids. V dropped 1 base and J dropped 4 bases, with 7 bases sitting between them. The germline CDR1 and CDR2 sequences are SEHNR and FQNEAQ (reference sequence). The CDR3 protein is CASSLGHRTEAFF. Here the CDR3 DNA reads TGTGCCAGCAGCTTAGGGCACCGCACTGAAGCTTTCTTT.

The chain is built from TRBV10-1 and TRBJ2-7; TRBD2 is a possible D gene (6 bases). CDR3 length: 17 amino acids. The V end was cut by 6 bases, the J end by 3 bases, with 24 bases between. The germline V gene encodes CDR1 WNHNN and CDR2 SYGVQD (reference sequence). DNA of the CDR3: TGCGCCAGCAGAGAAAAGGAAAGGCGGGGAAAACTCTACGAGCAGTACTTC. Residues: CASREKERRGKLYEQYF.

The CDR3 loop reads CASSSLSGQAWSEQFF. The CDR3 nucleotides read TGTGCCAGCTCCTCTCTTTCGGGACAGGCCTGGAGTGAGCAGTTCTTC. This chain links TRBV2 with TRBJ2-1, with TRBD1 identical over 8 bases. The J segment lost 9 bases and the V segment lost 8 bases, leaving 18 bases of the junction unmatched. The CDR3 is made up of 16 amino acids. Per the germline V gene, CDR1 is SNHLY and CDR2 is FYNNEI.

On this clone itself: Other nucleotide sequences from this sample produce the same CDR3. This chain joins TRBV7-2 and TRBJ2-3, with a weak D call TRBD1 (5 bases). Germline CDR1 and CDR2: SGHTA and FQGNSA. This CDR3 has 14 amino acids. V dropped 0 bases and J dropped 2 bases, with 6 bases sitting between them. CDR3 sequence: CASSLAGPTDTQYF. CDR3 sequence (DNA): TGTGCCAGCAGCTTAGCGGGGCCCACAGATACGCAGTATTTT.

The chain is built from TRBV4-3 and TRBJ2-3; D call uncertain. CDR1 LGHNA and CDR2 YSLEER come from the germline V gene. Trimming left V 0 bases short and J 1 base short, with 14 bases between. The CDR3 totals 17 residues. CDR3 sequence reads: CASSQEPTRPGTDTQYF. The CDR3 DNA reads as TGCGCCAGCAGCCAAGAACCGACCCGGCCGGGCACAGATACGCAGTATTTT.

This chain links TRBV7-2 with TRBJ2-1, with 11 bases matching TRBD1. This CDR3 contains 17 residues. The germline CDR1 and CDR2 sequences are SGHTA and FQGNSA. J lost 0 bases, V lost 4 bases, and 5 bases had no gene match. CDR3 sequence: CASSSRTGGDSYNEQFF. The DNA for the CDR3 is TGTGCCAGCAGCTCAAGGACAGGGGGCGACTCCTACAATGAGCAGTTCTTC.